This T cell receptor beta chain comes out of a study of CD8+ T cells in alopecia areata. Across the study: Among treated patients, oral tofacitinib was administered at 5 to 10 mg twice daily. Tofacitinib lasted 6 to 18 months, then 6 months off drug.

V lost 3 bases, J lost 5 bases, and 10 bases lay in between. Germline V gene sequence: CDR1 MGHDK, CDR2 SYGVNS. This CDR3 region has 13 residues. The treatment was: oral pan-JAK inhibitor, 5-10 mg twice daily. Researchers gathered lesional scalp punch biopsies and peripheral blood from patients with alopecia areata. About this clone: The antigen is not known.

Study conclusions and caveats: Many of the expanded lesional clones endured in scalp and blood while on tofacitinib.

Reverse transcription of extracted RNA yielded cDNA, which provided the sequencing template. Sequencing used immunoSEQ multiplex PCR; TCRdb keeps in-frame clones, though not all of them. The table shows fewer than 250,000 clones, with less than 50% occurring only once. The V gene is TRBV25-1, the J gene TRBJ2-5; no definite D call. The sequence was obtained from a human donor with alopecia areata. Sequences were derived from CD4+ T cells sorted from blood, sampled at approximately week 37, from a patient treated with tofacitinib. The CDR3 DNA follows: TGTGCCAGCAGTGAGCACAACCCGGAGACCCAGTACTTC. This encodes CASSEHNPETQYF.